The sample holds a few counts of the clone carrying this TCR beta chain. Its antigen is unknown. Germline CDR1 MNHNY, CDR2 SVGAGI (reference sequence). The CDR3 runs to 11 residues. V lost 5 bases, J lost 8 bases, and 6 bases lay in between. TCRdb called the 5' RACE reads again in MiXCR, with one record for every CDR3 protein. Among hundreds of thousands of distinct CDR3 sequences, 23% were seen once, and the ten largest hold around 13%. This sample is part of a study of T-cell memory formation after mild COVID-19. Points from the study as a whole: A subset of responding clones appeared in pre-infection memory, suggesting cross-reactive memory joined. Researchers report contracting CD4+ clones mostly in CM and EM, with CD8+ clones in EMRA.

The rearrangement joins TRBV6-6 to TRBJ1-4; weak D call: TRBD1 (5 bases). The source is an adult woman who had mild COVID-19 (a few samples of this study predate the infection). Cell type and time point are not known. The sample taken for sequencing was PBMCs or a T cell subset sorted from them (not recorded which). CDR3 amino acids: CASSRQEKLFF. The CDR3 nucleotides read TGTGCCAGCAGTCGACAGGAAAAACTGTTTTTT.